One and the same sample provided the 18 T cell receptor beta chains below, sequenced in a study of T cell responses to AZD1222 COVID-19 vaccine. The method was immunoSEQ multiplex PCR; TCRdb's version includes in-frame clones alone and lacks a portion of them. The table has about 150,000 clones, roughly 90% seen once. The sequences come from peripheral blood, collected 28 days after the second AZD1222 dose. The receptors come from an adult who received the AZD1222 COVID-19 vaccine.

The rearrangement joins TRBV9 to TRBJ2-7, with 8 bases that match TRBD2. The V and J ends lost 5 bases and 4 bases, in that order; junction bases with no gene match: 11. Germline CDR1 is SGDLS and CDR2 is YYNGEE. There are 15 residues in the CDR3. CDR3 loop: CASSFSGSLAYEQYF. Here the CDR3 DNA reads TGTGCCAGCAGTTTCAGCGGGAGTCTTGCGTACGAGCAGTACTTC. The full variable domain, rest sourced from reference TRBV9 and TRBJ2-7, is DSGVTQTPKHLITATGQRVTLRCSPRSGDLSVYWYQQSLDQGLQFLIQYYNGEERAKGNILERFSAQQFPDLHSELNLSSLELGDSALYFCASSFSGSLAYEQYFGPGTRLTVT.

The chain combines TRBV29-1 with TRBJ2-7, with D possibly matching TRBD2 (5 bases). The germline V gene has CDR1 SQVTM and CDR2 ANQGSEA. This CDR3 comprises 12 residues. V lost 3 bases, J lost 6 bases, and 12 bases lay in between. The CDR3 bases are TGCAGCGTTGACGCCGCGGGCTCCGAGCAGTACTTC. Amino acids: CSVDAAGSEQYF.

The chain couples TRBV5-1 to TRBJ2-3, with D possibly TRBD2 on 6 matching bases. The CDR3 extends over 17 amino acids. V dropped 3 bases and J dropped 0 bases, with 17 bases sitting between them. Germline loops: CDR1 SGHRS, CDR2 YFSETQ. CDR3: CASSSITAGPSTDTQYF. CDR3 DNA sequence: TGCGCCAGCAGCTCGATAACCGCGGGGCCTAGCACAGATACGCAGTATTTT.

This sequence joins TRBV7-2 and TRBJ1-1, with 10 positions matching TRBD1. This CDR3 spans 17 amino acids. Trimming removed 4 bases from V and 1 base from J; junction bases left unmatched: 9. CDR1 and CDR2 (germline): SGHTA, FQGNSA. The CDR3, as DNA: TGTGCCAGCAGCTCATCCGACAGGGGGCGGGAGAACACTGAAGCTTTCTTT. Translated, it gives CASSSSDRGRENTEAFF.

The chain carries TRBV5-1 and TRBJ1-1, with D hard to call. This CDR3 has 13 amino acids. The germline CDR1 and CDR2 sequences are SGHRS and YFSETQ. V shed 0 bases and J shed 6 bases, with 9 bases lying between them. Here the CDR3 DNA reads TGCGCCAGCAGCTTGGCGGGCGGAGCTGAAGCTTTCTTT. It translates to CASSLAGGAEAFF.

The genes are TRBV18 and TRBJ1-1; 9 bases match TRBD1. Losses at the gene ends were 5 bases for V and 5 bases for J; bases not matched to a gene: 6. CDR1 is KGHSH, CDR2 LQKENI, per germline. The CDR3 has 14 amino acids. The CDR3 protein is CASSDRGMGTEAFF. DNA of the CDR3: TGTGCCAGCTCAGACAGGGGGATGGGGACTGAAGCTTTCTTT.

The V gene is TRBV6-1, the J gene TRBJ2-1; 8 nucleotides match TRBD2. In germline, CDR1 is MNHNS, CDR2 SASEGT. J lost 6 bases, V lost 1 base, and 11 bases had no gene match. This CDR3 has 17 amino acids. The CDR3 loop reads CASSEVAPGAGANEQFF. The CDR3 DNA sequence: TGTGCCAGCAGTGAAGTGGCCCCGGGAGCGGGAGCCAATGAGCAGTTCTTC.

The chain combines TRBV24-1 with TRBJ2-2; D is unresolved. CDR3 length: 16 residues. Trimming removed 0 bases at V and 0 bases at J, with 7 bases between. The germline gives CDR1 KGHDR, CDR2 SFDVKD. CDR3 coding DNA: TGTGCCACCAGTGATTTGAAACAGCCGAACACCGGGGAGCTGTTTTTT. It translates to CATSDLKQPNTGELFF.

V gene TRBV14 combines with J gene TRBJ2-1; D uncertain. Germline-derived CDR1 and CDR2 are SGHDN and FVKESK. V was shortened by 1 base and J by 9 bases, with 7 bases between the two germline ends. The length of the CDR3 is 12 residues. In DNA form, the CDR3 reads TGTGCCAGCAGCCAAGGTGTAAGTGAGCAGTTCTTC. Protein: CASSQGVSEQFF.

The rearrangement links TRBV7-2 to TRBJ1-4; maybe TRBD1 (5 bases). Trimming stripped 5 bases from V and 4 bases from J, with 17 bases between. The germline V gene encodes CDR1 SGHTA and CDR2 FQGNSA. The CDR3 is 16 residues long. CDR3 DNA sequence: TGTGCCAGCAGCCCTCGACCGGGACTGATTAATGAAAAACTGTTTTTT. Its protein is CASSPRPGLINEKLFF.

This clone was observed a single time. The gene calls are TRBV6-5 and TRBJ1-6; possible D gene TRBD1, 5 bases. The V and J ends lost 6 bases and 4 bases respectively, with 10 bases between them. The germline CDR1 and CDR2 sequences are MNHEY and SVGAGI. The CDR3 runs to 14 residues. The CDR3 sequence is CASRATVYNSPLHF. The CDR3 nucleotides read TGTGCCAGCAGAGCGACAGTTTATAATTCACCCCTCCACTTT.

This clone was found once. J is TRBJ2-1 and V is TRBV11-3, with 10 nucleotides matching TRBD2. V lost 1 base, J lost 0 bases, and 6 bases stayed unmatched. Germline-derived CDR1 and CDR2 are SGHNT and YENEEA. The CDR3 sequence is 18 residues long. As DNA, the CDR3 is TGTGCCAGCAGCTTAGGATTACTAGCGGGGACCTCCTACAATGAGCAGTTCTTC. Protein product: CASSLGLLAGTSYNEQFF.

The J gene is TRBJ1-3, the V gene TRBV30; 8 positions agree with TRBD1. This CDR3 is built from 16 residues. V lost 3 bases to trimming and J lost 0 bases; unmatched junction nucleotides: 7. The germline V gene encodes CDR1 GTSNPN and CDR2 SVGIG (reference sequence). Here the CDR3 DNA reads TGTGCCTGGAGGAGGGACAGGCGAATCTCTGGAAACACCATATATTTT. This encodes CAWRRDRRISGNTIYF.

A single count supports this clone. This rearrangement joins TRBV5-4 to TRBJ2-2, with TRBD1 matching 10 bases. CDR3 size: 17 residues. V lost 2 bases and J lost 7; bases outside the gene matches: 11. The germline gives CDR1 SGHNT, CDR2 YYREEE (reference sequence). CDR3 bases: TGTGCCAGCAGCTTACCCGACAGGGGGCCTTACGGCGGGGAGCTGTTTTTT. Protein product: CASSLPDRGPYGGELFF.

Details on this clone: Different DNA sequences within this sample yield the same CDR3. The chain joins TRBV5-1 to TRBJ2-7, with 9 nucleotides matching TRBD1. CDR3 length: 14 amino acids. The junction had 0 bases not matched to a gene; V was cut back by 0 bases and J by 2 bases. CDR1 and CDR2 (germline): SGHRS, YFSETQ. The CDR3 loop is CASSLGTGAYEQYF. The CDR3 coding sequence is TGCGCCAGCAGCTTGGGGACAGGGGCCTACGAGCAGTACTTC.

The rearrangement joins TRBV12-3 or TRBV12-4 to TRBJ2-1; D is perhaps TRBD1 or TRBD2 (6 bases each). This CDR3 contains 13 residues. V lost 7 bases and J 6 bases, leaving 13 bases between the germline ends. The CDR3 loop is CASNGGPFNEQFF. The CDR3 coding sequence is TGTGCCAGCAATGGGGGGCCTTTCAATGAGCAGTTCTTC.

J is TRBJ1-2 and V is TRBV19; TRBD1 aligns across 8 bases. The V gene's germline CDR1 is LNHDA and CDR2 SQIVND (reference sequence). The CDR3 has 15 residues. The junction had 6 bases not matched to a gene; V was cut back by 2 bases and J by 4 bases. The DNA for the CDR3 is TGTGCCAGTAGTATAAACGGACAGGGTCCCTATGGCTACACCTTC. Translated: CASSINGQGPYGYTF.

V gene TRBV3-1 (or the pseudogene TRBV3-2) combines with J gene TRBJ2-7, with D possibly TRBD2 on 6 matching bases. CDR3 length: 15 amino acids. Deletions cut 2 bases from V and 9 bases from J, with 20 bases between. Germline lookup yields CDR1 LGHDT and CDR2 YNNKEL (reference sequence). CDR3 residues: CASSQSGTPASSQYF. In nucleotides, the CDR3 is TGTGCCAGCAGCCAAAGTGGGACTCCTGCCTCTTCGCAGTACTTC.